The clone carrying this T cell receptor (beta chain) has only a few counts. What it binds is unknown. Other DNA sequences from this sample encode an identical CDR3 as well. The sample originates from a study of CD8+ T cells in alopecia areata. Looking at the study overall: Twice daily, treated patients received 5 to 10 mg of oral tofacitinib.

As to treatment: oral pan-JAK inhibitor, 5-10 mg twice daily. Germline values: CDR1 SGHRS, CDR2 YFSETQ. This CDR3 contains 12 residues. Trimming removed 0 bases from V and 3 bases from J, with 4 bases in between. Findings and caveats of the study: On tofacitinib, scalp clonality and expanded CD8+ clones among top 100 fell significantly. Scalp data also include sequences from resident alphabeta T cells of normal skin.

Sequencing templates came from extracted RNA that was reverse transcribed into cDNA. This table comes from immunoSEQ multiplex PCR, and its TCRdb copy is limited to in-frame clones, with some not included. The sample gives a few hundred thousand clones, roughly two fifths of which show up once; 0.48% is in the top ten. J is TRBJ2-7 and V is TRBV5-1; D unclear. The TCR was taken from a human donor with alopecia areata. Here the sequenced sample was CD4+ T cells sorted from blood, taken around week 30, from a patient treated with tofacitinib. The DNA for the CDR3 is TGCGCCAGCAGCTTGGTCGGCTACGAGCAGTACTTC. Protein product: CASSLVGYEQYF.